This T cell receptor (beta chain) was documented in a study of T cells in Graves' hyperthyroidism and ophthalmopathy. Researchers amplified the TCR beta CDR3 regions from RNA transcripts. The HTBI primer set drove a first-round RT-PCR of the TCR CDR3. MiXCR, run by TCRdb on the multiplex PCR reads, gives a single entry per CDR3 protein. The table includes approximately 360,000 distinct CDR3 sequences, 25% detected once. The CDR3 has 13 residues. The trim removed 6 bases at V and 3 bases at J, leaving 5 bases unmatched. Per the germline V gene, CDR1 is LNHDA and CDR2 is SQIVND (reference sequence). This TCR derives from a man over 45 with Graves' hyperthyroidism. V usage is TRBV19 and J usage is TRBJ2-7, with 7 bases lining up with TRBD2. The sequenced material came from blood. CDR3 region: CASRRPGGYEQYF. CDR3 DNA sequence: TGTGCCAGTAGACGCCCGGGGGGCTACGAGCAGTACTTC.